Included here is one T cell receptor beta chain sequence, with context. The antigen remains unidentified. The record originates from a study of blood T cells in healthy people across ages. Study-wide findings and caveats: PBMC samples, being unsorted, prevented any conclusive comparison of naive and antigen-experienced cells.

A second PCR of about 7 to 12 cycles used a sample-barcoded 5' primer and a J-beta primer mix. Each cDNA molecule received a tag from a template-switch adaptor that had 12 random nucleotides. TCRdb analysed the 5' RACE reads with MiXCR anew, one entry per CDR3 protein. This table holds roughly 800,000 distinct CDR3 sequences, approximately 53% found once. Germline V gene data show CDR1 as SGHDT and CDR2 as YYEEEE. V lost 4 bases, J lost 7 bases, and 5 bases stayed unmatched. The length of the CDR3 is 15 residues. The clonotype was recovered from an elderly man in good health. Sequencing was done on a sample of blood. The chain uses TRBV5-6 and TRBJ2-2; 12 bases agree with TRBD1. The CDR3 nucleotides read TGTGCCAGCAGCAGGGACAGGGGGCGAAGCGGGGAGCTGTTTTTT. This encodes CASSRDRGRSGELFF.